This note documents a single TCR beta chain sequence. Cohort assignment relied on participant-reported clinical history. CDR1 and CDR2 (germline): SGHRS, YFSETQ. V lost 6 bases, J lost 5 bases, and 14 bases lay in between. This CDR3 comprises 13 residues. The data stem from a study of blood T cell repertoires in COVID-19. On the study more broadly: Sources were T cells, B-cell-depleted T cells, or PBMCs; the material itself was cDNA or gDNA.

Produced via immunoSEQ multiplex PCR; TCRdb's table is partial and in-frame only. This sample has about 350,000 clones, with about 90% found just once. The origin of this receptor is a woman aged 30 to 39 who had recovered from COVID-19. Sequencing was performed on PBMCs or T cells enriched from blood (not recorded which). The chain employs TRBV5-1 and TRBJ1-2; possibly TRBD1 for D (6 bases). In DNA, the CDR3 is TGCGCCAGCAAGGGGGGGGCGTCATATGGCTACACCTTC. It codes for CASKGGASYGYTF.